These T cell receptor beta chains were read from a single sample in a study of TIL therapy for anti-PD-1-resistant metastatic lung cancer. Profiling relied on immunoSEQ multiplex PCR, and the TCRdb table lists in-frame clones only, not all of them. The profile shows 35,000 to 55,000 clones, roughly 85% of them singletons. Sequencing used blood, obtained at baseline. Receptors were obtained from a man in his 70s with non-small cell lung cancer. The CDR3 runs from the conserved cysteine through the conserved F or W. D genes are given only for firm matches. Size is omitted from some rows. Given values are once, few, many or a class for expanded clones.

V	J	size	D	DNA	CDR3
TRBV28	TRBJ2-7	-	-	TGTGCCAGCAGTTTAAGGTTGGACCAGCTCTCCTACGAGCAGTACTTC	CASSLRLDQLSYEQYF
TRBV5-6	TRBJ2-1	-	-	TGTGCCAGCAGCTTGGCACAAATCTACAATGAGCAGTTCTTC	CASSLAQIYNEQFF
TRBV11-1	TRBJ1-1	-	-	TGTGCCAGCAGCTTAGTTGGTGCAGGGATCACTGAAGCTTTCTTT	CASSLVGAGITEAFF
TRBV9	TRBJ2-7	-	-	TGTGCCAGCAGCGTAGATACAACATATTCCTACGAGCAGTACTTC	CASSVDTTYSYEQYF
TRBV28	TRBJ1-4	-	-	TGTGCCAGCAATACTAATGAAAAACTGTTTTTT	CASNTNEKLFF
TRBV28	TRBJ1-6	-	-	TGTGCCAGCAGTCGGTCATCTTCTACACCCCTCCACTTT	CASSRSSSTPLHF
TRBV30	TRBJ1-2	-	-	TGTGCCTGGAGTTCCAGGGGATATGGCTACACCTTC	CAWSSRGYGYTF
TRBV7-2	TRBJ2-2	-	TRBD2	TGTGCCAGCAGCTTAAGACTAGCGGTTAACACCGGGGAGCTGTTTTTT	CASSLRLAVNTGELFF
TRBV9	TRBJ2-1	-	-	TGTGCCAGCACCGTAGCAATTAGCGCCGTATACAATGAGCAGTTCTTC	CASTVAISAVYNEQFF
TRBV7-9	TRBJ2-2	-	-	TGTGCCAGCAGCTATACCGCAGTCACCGGGGAGCTGTTTTTT	CASSYTAVTGELFF
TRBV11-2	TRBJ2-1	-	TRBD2	TGTGCCAGCAGCTCAGGACTAGCGGGAGGGCCCCGGAATGAGCAGTTCTTC	CASSSGLAGGPRNEQFF
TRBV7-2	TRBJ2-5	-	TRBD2	TGTGCCAGCAGCCTAGCGGGGCAGAGAGAGACCCAGTACTTC	CASSLAGQRETQYF
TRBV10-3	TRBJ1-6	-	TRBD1	TGTGCCATCAGTGAGGTAAAGGGACAGAGTAATTCACCCCTCCACTTT	CAISEVKGQSNSPLHF
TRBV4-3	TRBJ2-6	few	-	TGCGCCAGCAGCCAAGGCCCCCAGGTCTCTGGGGCCAACGTCCTGACTTTC	CASSQGPQVSGANVLTF
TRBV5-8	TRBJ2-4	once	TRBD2	TGTGCCAGCAGCAACCACAGGGACCTAGCGGGAATAGCCAAAAACATTCAGTACTTC	CASSNHRDLAGIAKNIQYF
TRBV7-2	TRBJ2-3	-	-	TGTGCCAGCAGCTTATCCGGCGCAGATACGCAGTATTTT	CASSLSGADTQYF
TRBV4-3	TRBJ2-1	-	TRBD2	TGCGCCAGCAGCCAAGCAGTCGGGAGACTAGCGGGAAATGAGCAGTTCTTC	CASSQAVGRLAGNEQFF
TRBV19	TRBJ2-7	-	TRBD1	TGTGCCAGTAGTTACCCAGGGGGCCCCTACGAGCAGTACTTC	CASSYPGGPYEQYF
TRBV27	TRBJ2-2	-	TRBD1	TGTGCCAGCAGTCTAGGACAGGGGAATACCGGGGAGCTGTTTTTT	CASSLGQGNTGELFF
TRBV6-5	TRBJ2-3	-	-	TGTGCCAGCCAATCGAGCACCACAGATACGCAGTATTTT	CASQSSTTDTQYF
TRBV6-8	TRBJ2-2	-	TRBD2	TGTGCCAGCAAGCTAGCGGCGAACACCGGGGAGCTGTTTTTT	CASKLAANTGELFF
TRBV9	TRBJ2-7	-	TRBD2	TGTGCCAGCAGCGTAGGGTCTAGCGGGACCTACGAGCAGTACTTC	CASSVGSSGTYEQYF
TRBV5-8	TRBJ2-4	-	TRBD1	TGTGCCAGCAGCGACAGGGATTTGATGGGAGACACGGCCAAAAACATTCAGTACTTC	CASSDRDLMGDTAKNIQYF
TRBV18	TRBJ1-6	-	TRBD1	TGTGCCAGCTCACCTACAGGGGGCATAGGGTATAATTCACCCCTCCACTTT	CASSPTGGIGYNSPLHF
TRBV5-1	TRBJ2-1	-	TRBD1	TGCGCCAGCAGCCTCGGGGGACAGGGGTACAATGAGCAGTTCTTC	CASSLGGQGYNEQFF
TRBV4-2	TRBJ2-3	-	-	TGTGCCAGCAGCCAAGTTGGGCAGGCTAGCACAGATACGCAGTATTTT	CASSQVGQASTDTQYF
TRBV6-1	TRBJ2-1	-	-	TGTGCCAGCAGTGACTTGTCATCTACCTACAATGAGCAGTTCTTC	CASSDLSSTYNEQFF
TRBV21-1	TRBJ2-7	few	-	TGTGCCAGCAGCAAAGCTAAGTCGATGGTCGAGCAGTACTTC	CASSKAKSMVEQYF
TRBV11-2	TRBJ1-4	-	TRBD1	TGTGCCAGCAGCTTCCCCTGGGACAGAAATGAAAAACTGTTTTTT	CASSFPWDRNEKLFF
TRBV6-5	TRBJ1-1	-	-	TGTGCCAGCAGTTCTAGGCAGGGCCCGACTGAAGCTTTCTTT	CASSSRQGPTEAFF
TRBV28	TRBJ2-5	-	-	TGTGCCAGCAGTTTGGGAGGAGGGGACGGAAAGACCCAGTACTTC	CASSLGGGDGKTQYF
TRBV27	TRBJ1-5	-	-	TGTGCCAGCAGTGAGAGAAGGGGAGGAGGCAATCAGCCCCAGCATTTT	CASSERRGGGNQPQHF
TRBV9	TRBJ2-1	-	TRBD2	TGTGCCAGCAGCCCGGAGGGGACTAGCGACTACAATGAGCAGTTCTTC	CASSPEGTSDYNEQFF
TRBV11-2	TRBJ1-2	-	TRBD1	TGTGCCAGCAGCTTGGAACAGGGGTTGTCCCGCACCTTC	CASSLEQGLSRTF
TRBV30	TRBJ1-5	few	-	TGTGCCTCCGGGGGGTCCTCGGATCAGCCCCAGCATTTT	CASGGSSDQPQHF
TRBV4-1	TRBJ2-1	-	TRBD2	TGCGCCAGCAGCCAAGAGGGGAGTAATTTGGGACTAGCGGGAGAGTCCTACAATGAGCAGTTCTTC	CASSQEGSNLGLAGESYNEQFF
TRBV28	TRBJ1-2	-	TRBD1	TGTGCCAGCAGTACCGGACAGGGGAACTATGGCTACACCTTC	CASSTGQGNYGYTF
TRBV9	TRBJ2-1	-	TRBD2	TGTGCCAGCAGCGGACAACTAGCGGGAGTGGATGAGCAGTTCTTC	CASSGQLAGVDEQFF
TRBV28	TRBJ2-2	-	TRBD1	TGTGCCAGCAGGGGACAGGGGAGGACCGGGGAGCTGTTTTTT	CASRGQGRTGELFF
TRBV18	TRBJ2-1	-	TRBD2	TGTGCCAGCTCACTGCCGGCTAGCGGGAGTATGAATGAGCAGTTCTTC	CASSLPASGSMNEQFF
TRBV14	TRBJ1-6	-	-	TGTGCCAGCAGCCAAGATTTGAGTAATTCACCCCTCCACTTT	CASSQDLSNSPLHF
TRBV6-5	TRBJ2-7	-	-	TGTGCCAGCAGTTACTCAGCGCAACCCTACGAGCAGTACTTC	CASSYSAQPYEQYF